A single sample gave rise to the 28 T cell receptor beta chains below, sequenced in a study of cytomegalovirus exposure and HLA in healthy donors. Amplification used 60 Vbeta primers and 13 Jbeta primers. Sequenced by immunoSEQ multiplex PCR; TCRdb stores in-frame clones only, minus some. The table includes some 100,000 clones, about 77% detected once. Source material: PBMCs. These receptors all stem from a woman aged 18-29 years in good health and CMV-seropositive.

This rearrangement joins TRBV7-9 to TRBJ1-1; 11 bases match TRBD1. The CDR3 spans 14 residues. Trimming cost V 7 bases and J 3 bases; bases outside gene matches: 4. Germline-derived CDR1 and CDR2 are SEHNR and FQNEAQ (reference sequence). The CDR3 reads CASMEGQGDTEAFF. The CDR3 DNA sequence: TGTGCCAGCATGGAGGGACAGGGGGACACTGAAGCTTTCTTT.

This chain links TRBV28 with TRBJ2-4; 8 bases map to TRBD2. The germline gives CDR1 MDHEN, CDR2 SYDVKM. The CDR3 has 13 residues. The CDR3 sequence: CTIALAGKNIQYF. Here the CDR3 DNA reads TGTACCATCGCTTTAGCGGGGAAAAACATTCAGTACTTC.

This clone was found once. The chain combines TRBV7-6 with TRBJ2-5; the D gene is possibly TRBD1 (6 bases). V shed 1 base and J shed 2 bases, with 14 bases lying between them. The CDR3 consists of 16 residues. CDR1 is SGHVS, CDR2 FNYEAQ, per germline. The CDR3 reads CASSLVASRGQETQYF. In DNA form, the CDR3 reads TGTGCCAGCAGCTTAGTCGCAAGCAGGGGACAAGAGACCCAGTACTTC.

The rearrangement joins TRBV2 to TRBJ1-1, with D tentatively TRBD1 (5 bases). Deletions cut 11 bases from V and 5 bases from J, with 21 bases between. Germline-derived CDR1 and CDR2 are SNHLY and FYNNEI. This CDR3 contains 14 residues. The CDR3 DNA is TGTGCCTCTACTTGGGGCTCCATTTCTACTGAAGCTTTCTTT. Protein sequence: CASTWGSISTEAFF. Full variable domain (missing parts from reference TRBV2 and TRBJ1-1): EPEVTQTPSHQVTQMGQEVILRCVPISNHLYFYWYRQILGQKVEFLVSFYNNEISEKSEIFDDQFSVERPDGSNFTLKIRSTKLEDSAMYFCASTWGSISTEAFFGQGTRLTVV.

CDR3: CASSPTGQETQYF. The CDR3 bases are TGTGCCAGCAGCCCCACAGGGCAAGAGACCCAGTACTTC. The chain couples TRBV11-2 to TRBJ2-5, with D possibly TRBD1 on 6 matching bases. Germline V lookup: CDR1 SGHAT, CDR2 FQNNGV. This CDR3 comprises 13 residues. The ends were cut back, 5 bases at V and 2 bases at J, with 9 bases in the middle. Based on the CDR3 plus reference TRBV11-2 and TRBJ2-5, the full variable domain is EAGVAQSPRYKIIEKRQSVAFWCNPISGHATLYWYQQILGQGPKLLIQFQNNGVVDDSQLPKDRFSAERLKGVDSTLKIQPAKLEDSAVYLCASSPTGQETQYFGPGTRLLVL.

In its sample, this clone was seen a few times. The V and J genes are TRBV5-1 and TRBJ2-7; no firm D call. Trimming stripped 0 bases from V and 3 bases from J, with 7 bases between. The CDR3 sequence is 13 residues long. In germline, CDR1 is SGHRS, CDR2 YFSETQ. The CDR3 is CASSLEQHYEQYF. Written as DNA, the CDR3 is TGCGCCAGCAGCTTGGAACAGCACTACGAGCAGTACTTC.

The chain has TRBV30 and TRBJ2-4, with 9 nucleotides matching TRBD1. The CDR3 runs to 18 residues. The germline CDR1 and CDR2 sequences are GTSNPN and SVGIG (reference sequence). Losses at the gene ends were 5 bases for V and 0 bases for J; bases not matched to a gene: 14. CDR3 DNA: TGTGCCTGGGGCCGGGACAGGGTCCCTCATCTAGCCAAAAACATTCAGTACTTC. This gives the protein CAWGRDRVPHLAKNIQYF.

The CDR3: CASSLIDLRGLVSYNEQFF. The CDR3, as DNA: TGTGCCAGCAGCTTAATCGATTTGAGAGGACTAGTCTCCTACAATGAGCAGTTCTTC. V usage is TRBV13 and J usage is TRBJ2-1; 7 nucleotides line up with TRBD2. Trimming removed 2 bases from V and 0 bases from J; junction bases left unmatched: 13. Germline V gene data show CDR1 as PRHDT and CDR2 as FYEKMQ (reference sequence). The CDR3 is made up of 19 amino acids.

The chain combines TRBV30 with TRBJ2-1; D may be TRBD2 (6 bases). The CDR3 consists of 14 residues. The germline V gene has CDR1 GTSNPN and CDR2 SVGIG (reference sequence). V lost 0 bases and J lost 6, with 12 bases in between. The CDR3 sequence is CAWSVLPGANEQFF. The CDR3 region has the DNA TGTGCCTGGAGTGTACTTCCGGGAGCCAATGAGCAGTTCTTC.

The chain couples TRBV6-5 to TRBJ1-2, with 9 positions matching TRBD1. Germline-derived CDR1 and CDR2 are MNHEY and SVGAGI. The CDR3 runs 15 residues. V dropped 6 bases and J dropped 4; count of bases not matched to a gene: 9. The CDR3 region is CASSDKDRGGYGYTF. The CDR3 DNA reads TGTGCCAGCAGCGACAAGGACAGGGGTGGCTATGGCTACACCTTC.

The V call is TRBV5-1, the J call TRBJ1-4; possibly TRBD1 for D (6 bases). The ends were cut back, 3 bases at V and 3 bases at J, with 12 bases in the middle. Germline CDR1 is SGHRS and CDR2 is YFSETQ. This CDR3 comprises 15 residues. The DNA for the CDR3 is TGCGCCAGCAGCTCGGACGGGGGGCCTAATGAAAAACTGTTTTTT. This sequence encodes CASSSDGGPNEKLFF.

V and J are TRBV7-9 and TRBJ1-1; 8 bases match TRBD1. Germline lookup yields CDR1 SEHNR and CDR2 FQNEAQ (reference sequence). The ends lost 5 bases at V and 0 bases at J; junction bases unmatched: 8. The CDR3 length is 16 residues. CDR3 nucleotide sequence: TGTGCCAGCAGCCCCGTCAGGGGGCTCATGAACACTGAAGCTTTCTTT. Translating it yields CASSPVRGLMNTEAFF. Complete variable domain (other parts from reference TRBV7-9 and TRBJ1-1): DTGVSQNPRHKITKRGQNVTFRCDPISEHNRLYWYRQTLGQGPEFLTYFQNEAQLEKSRLLSDRFSAERPKGSFSTLEIQRTEQGDSAMYLCASSPVRGLMNTEAFFGQGTRLTVV.

The chain uses TRBV18 and TRBJ2-5, with unresolved D. Germline V CDR1 and CDR2: KGHSH, LQKENI. V shed 3 bases and J shed 0 bases, with 2 bases lying between them. The CDR3 contains 12 residues. The CDR3 nucleotides read TGTGCCAGCTCACCCTACCAAGAGACCCAGTACTTC. This translates into CASSPYQETQYF.

This clone has a handful of counts. This chain links TRBV27 with TRBJ2-7, with a possible D match to TRBD2 (5 bases). V lost 0 bases and J 4 bases, leaving 16 bases between the germline ends. The CDR3 totals 16 residues. Germline-derived CDR1 and CDR2 are MNHEY and SMNVEV (reference sequence). CDR3 in DNA: TGTGCCAGCAGTTTATCCGGTGGGAGTCTTCCATACGAGCAGTACTTC. Its protein product is CASSLSGGSLPYEQYF.

This chain joins TRBV5-8 and TRBJ1-1, with a possible D match to TRBD1 (5 bases). This CDR3 is 14 amino acids long. Trimming cost V 2 bases and J 4 bases, with 12 bases left between them. Germline loops: CDR1 SGHTS, CDR2 YDEGEE. The CDR3 loop reads CASSFRGEATEAFF. The CDR3 nucleotides read TGTGCCAGCAGCTTTCGGGGGGAGGCCACTGAAGCTTTCTTT.

The chain uses TRBV2 and TRBJ1-4, with D perhaps TRBD1 (5 bases). Germline assignment: CDR1 SNHLY and CDR2 FYNNEI. This CDR3 spans 16 amino acids. Trimming cost V 5 bases and J 3 bases, with 16 bases left between them. The CDR3 reads CASSRSGIPANEKLFF. The CDR3 DNA reads TGTGCCAGCAGTCGGTCAGGGATCCCAGCTAATGAAAAACTGTTTTTT.

This chain uses TRBV28 with TRBJ2-2, with 9 bases that match TRBD1. CDR1 is MDHEN, CDR2 SYDVKM, per germline. The CDR3 consists of 14 residues. Trimming cost V 11 bases and J 1 base; bases outside gene matches: 5. The CDR3 loop is CAGSTGGNTGELFF. The DNA for the CDR3 is TGTGCCGGCTCGACAGGGGGGAACACCGGGGAGCTGTTTTTT. Complete variable domain (other parts from reference TRBV28 and TRBJ2-2): DVKVTQSSRYLVKRTGEKVFLECVQDMDHENMFWYRQDPGLGLRLIYFSYDVKMKEKGDIPEGYSVSREKKERFSLILESASTNQTSMYLCAGSTGGNTGELFFGEGSRLTVL.

The chain combines TRBV7-2 with TRBJ1-2; perhaps TRBD1 as D (5 bases). V was pared by 5 bases and J by 5 bases, with 18 bases between. The CDR3 sequence is 15 residues long. Germline-derived CDR1 and CDR2 are SGHTA and FQGNSA. CDR3 nucleotides: TGTGCCAGCAGCCCCCAGACAGTTCGTGAATATGGCTACACCTTC. It specifies CASSPQTVREYGYTF.

This clone has more than one count but fewer than ten. The V and J genes are TRBV9 and TRBJ1-3; a possible D gene is TRBD1 (6 bases). V lost 3 bases to trimming and J lost 3 bases, with 10 bases between them. Germline V CDR1 and CDR2: SGDLS, YYNGEE. The CDR3 contains 14 residues. In nucleotides, the CDR3 is TGTGCCAGCAGCGAAAACAGGGTTGGAAACACCATATATTTT. Protein product: CASSENRVGNTIYF.

V usage is TRBV4-1 and J usage is TRBJ1-5; D remains ambiguous. CDR3 length: 15 residues. V gave up 1 base and J gave up 2 bases, with 9 bases separating them. Germline V gives CDR1 MGHRA, CDR2 YSYEKL. DNA of the CDR3: TGCGCCAGCAGCCAAGCCCCTGCGGGCAATCAGCCCCAGCATTTT. Translated, it gives CASSQAPAGNQPQHF.

The V call is TRBV6-4, the J call TRBJ2-6; D unclear. CDR3 length: 15 residues. The V end lost 4 bases, the J end lost 0 bases, and 7 bases lay between the germline ends. Germline assignment: CDR1 MRHNA and CDR2 SNTAGT. CDR3 region: CASSVTHSGANVLTF. The CDR3 DNA is TGTGCCAGCAGTGTTACACACTCTGGGGCCAACGTCCTGACTTTC.

The V call is TRBV28, the J call TRBJ2-7; perhaps TRBD2 as D (6 bases). This CDR3 contains 13 residues. CDR1 is MDHEN and CDR2 is SYDVKM in the germline V gene. Trimming cost V 2 bases and J 9 bases, with 14 bases left between them. For the CDR3, the DNA is TGTGCCAGCAGTTTAGGAAGGCCGGGAGTGCAGTACTTC. Residues: CASSLGRPGVQYF.

The rearrangement joins TRBV14 to TRBJ1-2, with D possibly being TRBD1 (6 bases). V lost 3 bases to trimming and J lost 5 bases, with 13 bases between them. Germline assignment: CDR1 SGHDN and CDR2 FVKESK. This CDR3 has 14 residues. Here the CDR3 DNA reads TGTGCCAGCAGCCATTCAGGGGTTTCGTATGGCTACACCTTC. Protein product: CASSHSGVSYGYTF.

This clone was observed once. This chain joins TRBV4-3 and TRBJ2-7, with 11 bases identical to TRBD1. Germline CDR1 and CDR2: LGHNA and YSLEER. The J segment lost 4 bases and the V segment lost 1 base, leaving 3 bases of the junction unmatched. The CDR3 has 15 residues. CDR3 protein: CASSQGGTGGYEQYF. The CDR3, as DNA: TGCGCCAGCAGCCAAGGAGGGACAGGGGGGTACGAGCAGTACTTC.

This chain uses TRBV28 with TRBJ2-1; TRBD2 matches 12 bases. V was pared by 6 bases and J by 9 bases, with 12 bases of the junction left unmatched. This CDR3 region has 16 residues. The germline V gene encodes CDR1 MDHEN and CDR2 SYDVKM. The CDR3 here is CASRTPSGRANTEQFF. CDR3 bases: TGTGCCAGCAGAACCCCTAGCGGGAGGGCCAACACTGAGCAGTTCTTC.

The sample holds one count of this clone. V and J are TRBV18 and TRBJ1-2; D is uncertain. The CDR3 sequence is 13 residues long. The germline V gene has CDR1 KGHSH and CDR2 LQKENI. Trimming shortened V by 2 bases and J by 0 bases, and 4 bases separated the two germline ends. The CDR3 region has the DNA TGTGCCAGCTCACCAACAGCTAACTATGGCTACACCTTC. Its translation: CASSPTANYGYTF.

V and J are TRBV27 and TRBJ2-7; 10 bases line up with TRBD1. Germline V gene data show CDR1 as MNHEY and CDR2 as SMNVEV (reference sequence). The CDR3 length is 15 residues. V dropped 3 bases and J dropped 5; count of bases not matched to a gene: 7. The CDR3 region is CASSFPGQGVHEQYF. CDR3 coding DNA: TGTGCCAGCAGTTTCCCCGGACAGGGGGTCCACGAGCAGTACTTC.

This chain links TRBV15 with TRBJ2-1, with D uncertain. V lost 0 bases to trimming and J lost 8 bases, with 11 bases between them. The germline CDR1 and CDR2 sequences are LNHNV and YYDKDF (reference sequence). The CDR3 is 14 amino acids. The CDR3 sequence is CATSREENSDEQFF. CDR3 bases: TGTGCCACCAGCAGAGAGGAGAATTCCGATGAGCAGTTCTTC.